The present entry profiles one T cell receptor beta chain with its context. The target antigen is unknown. The data stem from a study of vaccination effects on CD4 cells after COVID-19. Turning to the study itself: Post-vaccine draws lagged the second dose by a median of 72 days. Findings and caveats of the study: At late timepoints after vaccination, vaccine- and infection-induced clones shrank markedly. Of the vaccine-induced clones from healthy vaccinees, merely 1 of 255 recognized common cold coronaviruses as well.

This CDR3 spans 13 amino acids. With 0 bases removed from V and 6 bases from J, the gap between germline ends came to 9 bases. The V gene's germline CDR1 is SGHNT and CDR2 YYREEE (reference sequence). Ahead of sequencing, the ViraFEST assay grew antigen-specific CD4+ T cells using viral peptide pools. Culture lasted approximately 10 days before CD4+ T cell isolation. Either the BNT162b2 or mRNA-1273 vaccine was given to participants in two doses. Vaccinated recipients, who were negative for nucleocapsid antibodies, had no history of SARS-CoV-2 infection. TCRdb's copy holds only in-frame clones and misses some; the assay was immunoSEQ multiplex PCR. The table has more than 60,000 clones, 70% to 85% seen once.

The J gene is TRBJ1-2, the V gene TRBV5-4; weak D call: TRBD1 (6 bases). This specimen was CD4+ T cells from PBMCs cultured with HCoV-229E spike peptides, taken after COVID-19 vaccination. The sequence was obtained from a human donor who received a COVID-19 vaccine. The DNA for the CDR3 is TGTGCCAGCAGCTTGGACAGGGAGGATGGCTACACCTTC. Translation gives CASSLDREDGYTF.